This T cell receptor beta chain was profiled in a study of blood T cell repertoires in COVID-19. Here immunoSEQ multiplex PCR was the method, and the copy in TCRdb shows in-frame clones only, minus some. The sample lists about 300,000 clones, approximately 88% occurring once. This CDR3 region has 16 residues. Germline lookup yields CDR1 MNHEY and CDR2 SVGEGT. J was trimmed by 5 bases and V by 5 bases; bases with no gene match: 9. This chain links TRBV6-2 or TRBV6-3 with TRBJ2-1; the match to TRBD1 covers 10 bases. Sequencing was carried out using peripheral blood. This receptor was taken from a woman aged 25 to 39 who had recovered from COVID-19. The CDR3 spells CASSPLGQGNHNEQFF. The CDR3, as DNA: TGTGCCAGCAGTCCCCTGGGACAGGGGAACCACAATGAGCAGTTCTTC.